This T cell receptor (beta chain) comes out of a study of T cells after yellow fever vaccination. For the study at large: SMART-Seq v4 Ultra Low Input handled preparation of low-cell-number fractions.

This clonotype has at least ten counts. Its specificity is not known. As TCR cDNA was made by 5'RACE template switching, a universal primer site and UMIs were added. TCRdb reanalysed the 5' RACE reads using MiXCR and keeps one entry per CDR3 protein. Here the sample spans 250,000 or so distinct CDR3 sequences, around 6.7% being singletons. The study, taken as a whole, reports: Reappearance after the booster was observed for most primary-vaccination clones (roughly 97% CD4, roughly 90% CD8). It was a small share of clonotypes that appeared in both CD4 and CD8 compartments.

The CDR3 spans 15 residues. V gave up 0 bases and J gave up 0 bases, with 7 bases separating them. Germline assignment: CDR1 SGHRS and CDR2 YFSETQ. The TCR sequence derives from a man aged 25-40 years who received the YFV17D yellow fever vaccine. The chain carries TRBV5-1 and TRBJ1-3, with D uncertain. The source material was CD4+ T cells sorted from PBMCs, sampled on the day of the yellow fever booster vaccination. The CDR3, as DNA: TGCGCCAGCAGCTTGGACGGGAGCTCTGGAAACACCATATATTTT. Translation: CASSLDGSSGNTIYF.